This section outlines one T cell receptor (beta chain) sequence together with its context. Germline CDR1 MDHEN, CDR2 SYDVKM. V lost 4 bases, J lost 6 bases, and 11 bases stayed unmatched. The CDR3 is made up of 17 amino acids. This sample stems from a study of blood T cell repertoires in COVID-19. About the research overall: T cells, B-cell-depleted T cells, or PBMCs provided the cDNA or gDNA that served as material.

Original methodology: Reference gene primers were amplified, and this amplification served to estimate nucleated cell counts. The table came from immunoSEQ multiplex PCR; TCRdb's copy has only in-frame clones and leaves some out. The V and J calls and the clone size are those of that table, but D and trimming were determined from the DNA. The repertoire holds about 91,000 clones, with roughly 86% as singletons. The specimen was peripheral blood. J is TRBJ2-1 and V is TRBV28, with 11 bases identical to TRBD2. This clonotype was sampled from a man between 50 and 59 years old with active or convalescent COVID-19. The CDR3 reads CASSSPPSGGRGNEQFF. CDR3 sequence (DNA): TGTGCCAGCAGTTCGCCGCCTAGCGGGGGGCGGGGCAATGAGCAGTTCTTC.